This T cell receptor beta chain was profiled in a study of blood T cells in healthy people across ages. Study-level results: Age advanced and TCR beta diversity per million T cells fell, roughly linearly. Fewer expanded clones and more diversity marked long-lived versus aged donors.

Comment on this clonotype: Its antigen is unknown.

Every donor gave ten milliliters of peripheral blood. CDR1 and CDR2 from the germline V gene are MNHEY and SVGEGT. V gave up 2 bases and J gave up 3 bases, with 8 bases separating them. This CDR3 is 14 amino acids long. The second PCR ran roughly 6 to 11 cycles with a sample-barcoded 5' primer and J-beta primers. In TCRdb, the 5' RACE reads were re-called with MiXCR into one record per CDR3 protein. The table lists approximately 810,000 distinct CDR3 sequences, under 35% of them singletons, with approximately 15% in the top ten. The sequence was collected from a woman older than 75 in good health. The chain has TRBV6-2 or TRBV6-3 and TRBJ1-5; D is unclear. The sequenced material came from blood. CDR3 in amino acids: CASSYGQDNQPQHF. CDR3 in DNA: TGTGCCAGCAGTTACGGTCAGGACAATCAGCCCCAGCATTTT.